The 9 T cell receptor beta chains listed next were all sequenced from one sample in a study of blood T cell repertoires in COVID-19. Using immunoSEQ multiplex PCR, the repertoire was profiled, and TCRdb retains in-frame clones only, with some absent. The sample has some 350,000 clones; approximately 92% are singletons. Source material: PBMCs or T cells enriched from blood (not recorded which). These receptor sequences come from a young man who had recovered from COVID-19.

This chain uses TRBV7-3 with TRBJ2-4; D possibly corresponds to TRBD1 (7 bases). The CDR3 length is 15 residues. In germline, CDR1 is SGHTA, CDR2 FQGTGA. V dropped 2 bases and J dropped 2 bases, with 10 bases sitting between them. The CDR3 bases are TGTGCCAGCAGCTTATCAGGGGGGACCAAAAACATTCAGTACTTC. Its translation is CASSLSGGTKNIQYF. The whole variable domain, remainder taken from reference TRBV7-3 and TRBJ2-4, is GAGVSQTPSNKVTEKGKYVELRCDPISGHTALYWYRQSLGQGPEFLIYFQGTGAADDSGLPNDRFFAVRPEGSVSTLKIQRTERGDSAVYLCASSLSGGTKNIQYFGAGTRLSVL.

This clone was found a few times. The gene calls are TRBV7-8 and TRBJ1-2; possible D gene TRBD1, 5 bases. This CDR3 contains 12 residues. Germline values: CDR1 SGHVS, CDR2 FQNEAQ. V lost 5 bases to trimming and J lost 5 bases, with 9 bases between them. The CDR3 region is CASSPDRYGYTF. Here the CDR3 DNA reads TGTGCCAGCAGCCCCGACAGATATGGCTACACCTTC.

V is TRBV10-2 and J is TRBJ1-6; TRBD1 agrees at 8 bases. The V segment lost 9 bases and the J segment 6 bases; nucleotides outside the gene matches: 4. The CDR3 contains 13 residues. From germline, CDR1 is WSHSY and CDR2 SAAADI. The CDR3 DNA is TGCGCCAGTTCGACAGGGGTTAATTCACCCCTCCACTTT. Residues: CASSTGVNSPLHF.

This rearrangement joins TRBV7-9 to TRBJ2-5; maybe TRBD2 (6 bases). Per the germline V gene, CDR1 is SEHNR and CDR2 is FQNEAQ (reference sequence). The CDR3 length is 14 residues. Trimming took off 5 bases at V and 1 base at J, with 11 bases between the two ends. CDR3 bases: TGTGCCAGCAGCCCTCGGGGGATCCAAGAGACCCAGTACTTC. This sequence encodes CASSPRGIQETQYF.

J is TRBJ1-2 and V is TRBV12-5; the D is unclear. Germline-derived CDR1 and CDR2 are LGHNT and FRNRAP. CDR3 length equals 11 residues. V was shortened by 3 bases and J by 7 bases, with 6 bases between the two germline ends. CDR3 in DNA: TGTGCTAGTGGTTTTCTAGCTGGCTACACCTTC. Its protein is CASGFLAGYTF.

CDR3 sequence (DNA): TGTGCCAGCAGCTTATCGACAGGGCCTTATTCACCCCTCCACTTT. Protein: CASSLSTGPYSPLHF. The chain joins TRBV7-9 to TRBJ1-6; 7 positions agree with TRBD1. Trimming removed 2 bases from V and 8 bases from J; junction bases left unmatched: 6. Germline CDR1 and CDR2: SEHNR and FQNEAQ (reference sequence). This CDR3 spans 15 amino acids.

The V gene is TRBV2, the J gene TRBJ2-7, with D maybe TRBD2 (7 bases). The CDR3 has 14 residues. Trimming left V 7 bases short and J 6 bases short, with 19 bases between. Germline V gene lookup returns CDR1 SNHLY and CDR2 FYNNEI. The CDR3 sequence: CASKGEKTSSEQYF. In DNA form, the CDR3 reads TGTGCCAGCAAGGGGGAAAAGACTAGCAGCGAGCAGTACTTC. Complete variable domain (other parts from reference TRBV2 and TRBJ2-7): EPEVTQTPSHQVTQMGQEVILRCVPISNHLYFYWYRQILGQKVEFLVSFYNNEISEKSEIFDDQFSVERPDGSNFTLKIRSTKLEDSAMYFCASKGEKTSSEQYFGPGTRLTVT.

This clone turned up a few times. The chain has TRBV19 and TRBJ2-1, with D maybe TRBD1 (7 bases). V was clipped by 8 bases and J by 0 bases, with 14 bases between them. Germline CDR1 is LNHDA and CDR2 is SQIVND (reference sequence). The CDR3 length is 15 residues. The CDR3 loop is CASAQGGGSYNEQFF. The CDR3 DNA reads TGTGCCAGTGCCCAGGGGGGAGGCTCCTACAATGAGCAGTTCTTC. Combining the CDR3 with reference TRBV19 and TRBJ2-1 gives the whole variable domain DGGITQSPKYLFRKEGQNVTLSCEQNLNHDAMYWYRQDPGQGLRLIYYSQIVNDFQKGDIAEGYSVSREKKESFPLTVTSAQKNPTAFYLCASAQGGGSYNEQFFGPGTRLTVL.

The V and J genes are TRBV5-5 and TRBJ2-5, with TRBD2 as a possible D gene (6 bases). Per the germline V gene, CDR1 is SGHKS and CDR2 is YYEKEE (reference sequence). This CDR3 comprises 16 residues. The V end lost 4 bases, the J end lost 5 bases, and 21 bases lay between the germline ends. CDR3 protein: CASSPTGDARGETQYF. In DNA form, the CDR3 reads TGTGCCAGCAGCCCAACGGGGGACGCCCGAGGGGAGACCCAGTACTTC.